What follows are 25 T cell receptor beta chains derived from one specimen sequenced in a study of shared clonotypes between healthy human individuals. Method: immunoSEQ multiplex PCR; TCRdb's copy keeps in-frame clones and lacks some. The sample lists some 2,100,000 clones, almost 96% occurring once. Specimen: naive CD4+ T cells sorted from blood. Stated subset: CD45RA+ positively selected. The source of these receptors is a man younger than 30 in good health.

V gene TRBV6-1 combines with J gene TRBJ1-3; the D gene is possibly TRBD1 (6 bases). The CDR3 runs to 13 residues. Trimming removed 7 bases from V and 0 bases from J, with 7 bases in between. CDR1 is MNHNS and CDR2 is SASEGT in the germline V gene. The CDR3 DNA follows: TGTGCCAGCACAGGGGACTCTGGAAACACCATATATTTT. This gives the protein CASTGDSGNTIYF.

This clone was detected once. V usage is TRBV28 and J usage is TRBJ1-2; D unresolved. The CDR3 contains 11 residues. The V and J ends lost 3 bases and 8 bases respectively, with 7 bases between them. CDR1 and CDR2 (germline): MDHEN, SYDVKM. The CDR3, as DNA: TGTGCCAGCAGTTTGCACGTGGGCTACACCTTC. This translates into CASSLHVGYTF.

The rearrangement uses TRBV4-1 and TRBJ2-1, with D perhaps matching TRBD1 (5 bases). The CDR3 is 15 amino acids. CDR1 and CDR2 from the germline V gene are MGHRA and YSYEKL. V shed 0 bases and J shed 9 bases, with 15 bases lying between them. The CDR3 DNA reads as TGCGCCAGCAGCCAAGAGGGGCTAGAAACGAGTGAGCAGTTCTTC. It translates to CASSQEGLETSEQFF.

The genes are TRBV4-1 and TRBJ1-2; D is unresolved. V was shortened by 1 base and J by 8 bases, with 17 bases between the two germline ends. This CDR3 is built from 15 residues. Germline loops: CDR1 MGHRA, CDR2 YSYEKL. The DNA for the CDR3 is TGCGCCAGCAGCCAAGGTGTGGGAGGGAGTAAAGGCTACACCTTC. Protein: CASSQGVGGSKGYTF.

The rearrangement uses TRBV6-6 and TRBJ2-3; D might be TRBD2 (6 bases). The V end was cut by 2 bases, the J end by 5 bases, with 14 bases between. Germline CDR1 reads MNHNY; CDR2 reads SVGAGI (reference sequence). The CDR3 covers 15 residues. The CDR3 DNA follows: TGTGCCAGCAGTTACCCGGAACTAGCACAAGATACGCAGTATTTT. It yields the protein CASSYPELAQDTQYF.

The rearrangement joins TRBV11-3 to TRBJ1-3; D gene unclear. The V and J ends lost 8 bases and 0 bases respectively, with 11 bases between them. In germline, CDR1 is SGHNT, CDR2 YENEEA. The CDR3 sequence is 14 residues long. Here the CDR3 reads CASSKDSSGNTIYF. The CDR3 DNA follows: TGTGCCAGCTCGAAAGACTCCTCTGGAAACACCATATATTTT. The full variable domain, completed using reference TRBV11-3 and TRBJ1-3, is EAGVVQSPRYKIIEKKQPVAFWCNPISGHNTLYWYLQNLGQGPELLIRYENEEAVDDSQLPKDRFSAERLKGVDSTLKIQPAELGDSAVYLCASSKDSSGNTIYFGEGSWLTVV.

V is TRBV5-3 and J is TRBJ1-4; 7 nucleotides agree with TRBD1. TRBV5-3 is assigned to the ORF class and has an uncertain function. This CDR3 has 14 amino acids. The V gene end was trimmed by 7 bases and the J gene end by 8 bases; junction bases not matched to a gene: 11. CDR3 sequence (DNA): TGTGCCAGATTCCAGACAGGGCCGGGCGAAAAACTGTTTTTT. Translation gives CARFQTGPGEKLFF.

The chain employs TRBV9 and TRBJ1-6; D not resolved. Looked up from germline, CDR1 is SGDLS and CDR2 is YYNGEE. The V gene lost 3 bases and the J gene lost 6 bases, with 13 bases spanning the gap. The CDR3 extends over 15 amino acids. The CDR3 loop reads CASSAQDRANSPLHF. In nucleotides, the CDR3 is TGTGCCAGCAGCGCCCAGGACCGCGCTAATTCACCCCTCCACTTT. Looking up the rest from reference TRBV9 and TRBJ1-6 gives the full variable domain: DSGVTQTPKHLITATGQRVTLRCSPRSGDLSVYWYQQSLDQGLQFLIQYYNGEERAKGNILERFSAQQFPDLHSELNLSSLELGDSALYFCASSAQDRANSPLHFGNGTRLTVT.

The CDR3 DNA is TGTGCTAGTGGCTCGAACAATTTGGTCAATCAGCCCCAGCATTTT. It encodes CASGSNNLVNQPQHF. The chain has TRBV12-5 and TRBJ1-5; the D is unclear. Germline V CDR1 and CDR2: LGHNT, FRNRAP. The CDR3 contains 15 residues. V shed 6 bases and J shed 3 bases, with 15 bases lying between them. Complete variable domain (other parts from reference TRBV12-5 and TRBJ1-5): DARVTQTPRHKVTEMGQEVTMRCQPILGHNTVFWYRQTMMQGLELLAYFRNRAPLDDSGMPKDRFSAEMPDATLATLKIQPSEPRDSAVYFCASGSNNLVNQPQHFGDGTRLSIL.

This clone was counted once. This chain connects TRBV7-9 to TRBJ2-5, with 11 bases matching TRBD2. J gave up 3 bases and V 5 bases, and 8 bases lay outside the gene matches. The V gene's germline CDR1 is SEHNR and CDR2 FQNEAQ (reference sequence). CDR3 length equals 16 residues. The CDR3 DNA sequence: TGTGCCAGCAGCCCGCTTGGGGGACTAGCGGAAGAGACCCAGTACTTC. Protein sequence: CASSPLGGLAEETQYF.

The rearrangement uses TRBV12-2 and TRBJ1-1. TRBV12-2 is deemed a pseudogene. This CDR3 contains 17 residues. The CDR3 DNA follows: TGTGCAAGTCGCTTAGCGAGAGGGGGGCGTAGGAGCACTGAAGCTTTCTTT. Translation gives CASRLARGGRRSTEAFF.

The chain has TRBV5-4 and TRBJ1-1; the match to TRBD1 covers 9 bases. This CDR3 has 14 residues. The J segment lost 4 bases and the V segment lost 4 bases, leaving 5 bases of the junction unmatched. Germline V gene sequence: CDR1 SGHNT, CDR2 YYREEE (reference sequence). DNA for the CDR3: TGTGCCAGCAGCGTTACAGGGGGCCGCACTGAAGCTTTCTTT. It yields the protein CASSVTGGRTEAFF.

The chain joins TRBV5-5 to TRBJ2-2; 14 bases fit TRBD2. The CDR3 is made up of 15 amino acids. V gave up 6 bases and J gave up 8 bases; unmatched junction bases: 6. Germline V lookup: CDR1 SGHKS, CDR2 YYEKEE (reference sequence). CDR3 in amino acids: CASIGTSGSRGELFF. The CDR3 nucleotides are TGTGCCAGCATCGGGACTAGCGGGAGTCGGGGGGAGCTGTTTTTT.

In regard to this clone: This CDR3 is also generated by other DNA sequences in the sample. This chain joins TRBV6-5 and TRBJ1-5; D may be TRBD1 (5 bases). CDR3 size: 14 residues. V gave up 0 bases and J gave up 4 bases, with 7 bases separating them. Germline lookup yields CDR1 MNHEY and CDR2 SVGAGI. The CDR3 spells CASSYSGGNQPQHF. Written as DNA, the CDR3 is TGTGCCAGCAGTTACTCGGGGGGGAATCAGCCCCAGCATTTT.

V usage is TRBV5-1 and J usage is TRBJ2-5, with 7 bases matching TRBD1. V dropped 7 bases and J dropped 3; count of bases not matched to a gene: 6. CDR1 and CDR2 from the germline V gene are SGHRS and YFSETQ. CDR3 size: 13 residues. CDR3 amino acids: CASGDRVEETQYF. CDR3 DNA sequence: TGCGCCAGCGGTGACAGGGTGGAAGAGACCCAGTACTTC.

The CDR3 loop is CASSLARQGEEKLFF. The CDR3 DNA reads TGCGCCAGCAGCTTGGCCAGACAGGGTGAGGAAAAACTGTTTTTT. V gene TRBV5-1 combines with J gene TRBJ1-4; 7 nucleotides align to TRBD1. Germline V gives CDR1 SGHRS, CDR2 YFSETQ. CDR3 length: 15 residues. J was trimmed by 8 bases and V by 0 bases; bases with no gene match: 7. Full variable domain (missing parts from reference TRBV5-1 and TRBJ1-4): KAGVTQTPRYLIKTRGQQVTLSCSPISGHRSVSWYQQTPGQGLQFLFEYFSETQRNKGNFPGRFSGRQFSNSRSEMNVSTLELGDSALYLCASSLARQGEEKLFFGSGTQLSVL.

DNA for the CDR3: TGTGCCAGCAGCCGCACCGGGACATTCGAGACCCAGTACTTC. Encoded protein: CASSRTGTFETQYF. V gene TRBV11-3 combines with J gene TRBJ2-5, with TRBD1 as a possible D gene (6 bases). Germline V gene lookup returns CDR1 SGHNT and CDR2 YENEEA. The CDR3 is 14 residues long. Deletions cut 5 bases from V and 5 bases from J, with 15 bases between.

V gene TRBV4-1 combines with J gene TRBJ2-4; 12 bases are a match to TRBD2. Trimming at V came to 4 bases and at J to 6 bases, leaving 7 bases not matched to a gene. The CDR3 is made up of 16 amino acids. In germline, CDR1 is MGHRA, CDR2 YSYEKL. The DNA of the CDR3 is TGCGCCAGCAGCCGGACTAGCGGGGCTACAGGAAACATTCAGTACTTC. Encoded protein: CASSRTSGATGNIQYF.

The V call is TRBV5-4, the J call TRBJ1-2, with TRBD1 matching over 9 bases. Germline loops: CDR1 SGHNT, CDR2 YYREEE (reference sequence). The CDR3 has 14 residues. V lost 3 bases and J lost 5; bases outside the gene matches: 5. CDR3 nucleotides: TGTGCCAGCAGCTCGTGGGACAGGGTTTATGGCTACACCTTC. It is translated as CASSSWDRVYGYTF. Full variable domain (outside the CDR3, taken from reference TRBV5-4 and TRBJ1-2): ETGVTQSPTHLIKTRGQQVTLRCSSQSGHNTVSWYQQALGQGPQFIFQYYREEENGRGNFPPRFSGLQFPNYSSELNVNALELDDSALYLCASSSWDRVYGYTFGSGTRLTVV.

This chain joins TRBV6-1 and TRBJ2-3, with D possibly TRBD1 on 6 matching bases. The CDR3 spans 16 residues. The germline gives CDR1 MNHNS, CDR2 SASEGT. The V gene lost 1 base and the J gene lost 5 bases, with 16 bases spanning the gap. CDR3 sequence: CASSEDETGWGDTQYF. The CDR3 DNA sequence: TGTGCCAGCAGTGAAGATGAGACAGGCTGGGGAGATACGCAGTATTTT.

The chain couples TRBV5-1 to TRBJ1-1; tentative D call: TRBD1 (6 bases). Looked up from germline, CDR1 is SGHRS and CDR2 is YFSETQ. The germline V and J ends were trimmed by 0 bases and 0 bases, with 12 bases remaining between them. The CDR3 runs to 16 residues. CDR3 protein: CASSLATGTMNTEAFF. DNA of the CDR3: TGCGCCAGCAGCTTGGCAACCGGGACAATGAACACTGAAGCTTTCTTT.

This rearrangement joins TRBV7-9 to TRBJ2-7, with D unresolved. Germline V gives CDR1 SEHNR, CDR2 FQNEAQ (reference sequence). This CDR3 is built from 13 residues. The V and J ends lost 5 bases and 2 bases respectively, with 10 bases between them. The CDR3 DNA sequence: TGTGCCAGCAGCCGCCGACCGACCTACGAGCAGTACTTC. The encoded protein is CASSRRPTYEQYF.

CDR3 nucleotide sequence: TGTGCCAGCAGCCCACTAGGGGGCAGGCGCACTGAAGCTTTCTTT. Its translation is CASSPLGGRRTEAFF. The chain has TRBV11-2 and TRBJ1-1, with 7 positions matching TRBD1. The germline CDR1 and CDR2 sequences are SGHAT and FQNNGV. Trimming at V came to 5 bases and at J to 4 bases, leaving 10 bases not matched to a gene. CDR3 length: 15 residues.

Written as DNA, the CDR3 is TGTGCCAGCAGCGCCGGGACAGGGGGCGACTATGGCTACACCTTC. It encodes CASSAGTGGDYGYTF. The J gene is TRBJ1-2, the V gene TRBV7-2, with 12 bases aligning to TRBD1. This CDR3 is built from 15 residues. The V gene's germline CDR1 is SGHTA and CDR2 FQGNSA. Trimming removed 5 bases from V and 3 bases from J; junction bases left unmatched: 4.

This rearrangement joins TRBV5-1 to TRBJ2-7; 7 nucleotides match TRBD1. V shed 4 bases, J shed 1 base, and the junction held 11 bases outside the gene matches. Germline V gene lookup returns CDR1 SGHRS and CDR2 YFSETQ. The CDR3 is 16 amino acids. This CDR3 is CASSLTPGTVSYEQYF. CDR3 coding DNA: TGCGCCAGCAGCCTTACCCCCGGGACAGTGTCCTACGAGCAGTACTTC.